The clone carrying this T cell receptor (beta chain) was seen many times. What it recognizes is unknown. Trimming shortened V by 0 bases and J by 2 bases, and 4 bases separated the two germline ends. The germline V gene has CDR1 KGHSH and CDR2 LQKENI. The CDR3 is 13 residues long. These data originate in a study of read filtering for tumor transcriptome and immune sequencing. Across the whole study: Roughly 8 patients were R-ISS I, 16 were R-ISS II, 7 were R-ISS III.

General study results and limits: Compared with RNA-seq, IR-seq gave much higher clonotype depth and reliability. Roughly 82% of IR-seq clonotypes had a single read, yet these held approximately 3.5% of reads.

Molecular barcoded adaptors covering alpha/delta and beta/gamma chains were used on 400 ng RNA. TCRdb itself ran the reads through MiXCR, one entry per CDR3 protein. The table records roughly 41,000 distinct CDR3 sequences, roughly 15% of them present only once. V gene TRBV18 combines with J gene TRBJ1-1; D call uncertain. The TCR comes from a donor at least 40 years old with multiple myeloma. Sequenced: a population of CD138-negative cells sorted from bone marrow. CDR3 sequence (DNA): TGTGCCAGCTCACCACCGGGTAACACTGAAGCTTTCTTT. Amino acid sequence: CASSPPGNTEAFF.